This T cell receptor beta chain was sequenced during a study of T cell clonality in common variable immunodeficiency. The sample holds a few counts of this clone. Its antigen remains unknown. At one end the junction does not follow the germline gene, possibly because of a read error. The missing CDR3 end, 3 residues past where the read stops, is filled in from the germline J gene. Notes on the study in general: What drives increased CVID clonality needs T cell subpopulation sequencing. Compared with controls, CVID subjects had fewer shared TCRbeta clones.

CVID and control samples used equivalent genomic DNA input. Sequenced by immunoSEQ multiplex PCR; TCRdb stores in-frame clones only, minus some. Listed for the sample are some 54,000 clones, none seen a single time. Germline CDR1 is LNHDA and CDR2 is SQIVND (reference sequence). This CDR3 has 14 amino acids. Sequencing was performed on peripheral blood mononuclear cells. The sequence was obtained from a person between 18 and 69 years old in good health. The V gene is TRBV19, the J gene TRBJ2-1; 7 bases agree with TRBD1. The part of the CDR3 DNA that was read is TGTGCCAGTAGTATTGGACAGGCCTATAATGAG. Translation gives CASSIGQAYNE. The full CDR3 protein is CASSIGQAYNEQFF.